The clone carrying this T cell receptor beta chain is a singleton in its sample. Its specificity is not known. This sample was included in a study of long-term antiretroviral therapy in people with HIV. DNA was extracted from around 0.96-9.9 million thawed cryopreserved PBMC. Broader study findings: The range of CDR3 lengths in HIV repertoires proved narrower than that found in controls.

The CDR3 is 15 residues long. Germline V gives CDR1 MNHNS, CDR2 SASEGT. Deletions cut 0 bases from V and 1 base from J, with 9 bases between. They ran version v3.0 of the immunoSEQ assay at survey level. It was about 35,000-55,000 T-cell genomes per sample that sequencing targeted. Assay used: immunoSEQ multiplex PCR; TCRdb lists only in-frame clones, some missing. The sample has tens of thousands of clones, nearly 90% seen once. This material consisted of unsorted PBMCs, taken 1.1 years after starting antiretroviral therapy. The chain is built from TRBV6-1 and TRBJ2-5; D gene uncertain. The clonotype comes from a man between 18 and 35 years old with HIV. The CDR3 region has the DNA TGTGCCAGCAGTGAAGCTCAACATCCCCAAGAGACCCAGTACTTC. Amino acid sequence: CASSEAQHPQETQYF.